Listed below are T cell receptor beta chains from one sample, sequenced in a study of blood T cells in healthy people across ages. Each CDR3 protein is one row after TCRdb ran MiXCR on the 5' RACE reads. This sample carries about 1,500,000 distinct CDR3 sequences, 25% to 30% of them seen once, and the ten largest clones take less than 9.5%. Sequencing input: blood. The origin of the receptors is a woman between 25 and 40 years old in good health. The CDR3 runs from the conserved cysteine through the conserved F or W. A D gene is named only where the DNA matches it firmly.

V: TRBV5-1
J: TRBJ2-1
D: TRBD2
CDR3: CASSLSSGYSYNEQFF

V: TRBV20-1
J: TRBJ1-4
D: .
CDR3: CSASRDNEKLFF

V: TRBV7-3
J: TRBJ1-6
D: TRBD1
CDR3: CAGSLSGQGTNSPLHF

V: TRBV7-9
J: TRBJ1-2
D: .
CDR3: CASSLAAGVSGYTF

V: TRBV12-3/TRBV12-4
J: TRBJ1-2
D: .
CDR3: CASSFDSLLYGYTF

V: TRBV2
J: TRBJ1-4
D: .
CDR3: CASEKTREKLFF

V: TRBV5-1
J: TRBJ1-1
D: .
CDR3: CASSLEGPGAEAFF

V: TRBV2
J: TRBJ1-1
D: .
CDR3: CASSEYEGTEAFF

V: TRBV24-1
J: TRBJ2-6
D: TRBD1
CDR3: CATSDSQGQAPTSNSGANVLTF

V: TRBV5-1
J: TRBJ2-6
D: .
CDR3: CASSLGGDSGANVLTF

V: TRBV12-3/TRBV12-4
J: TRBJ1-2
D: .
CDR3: CASSLSAGLNYGYTF

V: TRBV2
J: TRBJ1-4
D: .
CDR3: CASGGSPGEKLFF

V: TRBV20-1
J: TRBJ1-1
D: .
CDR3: CSASSGFELNTEAFF

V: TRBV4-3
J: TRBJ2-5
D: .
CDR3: CASSQARGSGPTQYF

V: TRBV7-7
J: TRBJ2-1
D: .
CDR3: CASSLSTSPNEQFF

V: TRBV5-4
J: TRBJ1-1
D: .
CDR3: CASSSRDRYTEAFF

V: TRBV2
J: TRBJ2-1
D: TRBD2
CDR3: CASFASGIGYEQFF

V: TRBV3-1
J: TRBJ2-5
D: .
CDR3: CASSRQAETQYF

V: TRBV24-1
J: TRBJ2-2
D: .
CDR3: CATSDLQNTGELFF

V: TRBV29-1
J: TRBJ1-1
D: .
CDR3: CSVGWARGTEAFF

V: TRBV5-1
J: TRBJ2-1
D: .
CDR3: CASSLGGQSKQFF

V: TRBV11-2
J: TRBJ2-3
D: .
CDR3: CASSLKLSTDTQYF

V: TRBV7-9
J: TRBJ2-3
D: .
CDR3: CASSLWLLVADTQYF

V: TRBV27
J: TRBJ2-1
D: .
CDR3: CASRPSSSGISYNEQFF

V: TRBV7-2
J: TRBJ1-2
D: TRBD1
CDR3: CASIPTGVYGYTF

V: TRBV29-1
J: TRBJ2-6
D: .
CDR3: CSALWSTSPSGANVRTF

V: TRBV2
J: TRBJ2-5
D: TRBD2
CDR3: CVSSEKRGHQETQYF

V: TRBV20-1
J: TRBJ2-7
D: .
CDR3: CSASPGPKLYEQYF

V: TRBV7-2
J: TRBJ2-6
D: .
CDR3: CASSLVSRGGIGANVLTF

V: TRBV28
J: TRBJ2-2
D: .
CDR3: CASSPYGTKNTGELFF

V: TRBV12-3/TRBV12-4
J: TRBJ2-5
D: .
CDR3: CASSFTRVAETQYF

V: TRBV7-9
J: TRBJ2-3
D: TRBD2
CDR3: CASSPPPRLAGSTDTQYF

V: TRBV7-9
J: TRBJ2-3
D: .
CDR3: CASSLLANSNTQDTQYF

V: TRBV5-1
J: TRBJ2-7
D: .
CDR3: CASSSEDGTYEQYF

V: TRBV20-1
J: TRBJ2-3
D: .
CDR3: CSARDWSAPDTQYF

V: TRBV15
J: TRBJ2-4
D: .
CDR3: CATKSRGGRAKNIQYF

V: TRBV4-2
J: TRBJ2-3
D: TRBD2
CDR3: CASSQEGGGTDTQYF

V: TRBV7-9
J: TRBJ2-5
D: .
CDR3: CASSSGAEQETQYF

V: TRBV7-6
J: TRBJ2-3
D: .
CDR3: CASSHVGGPSQYF

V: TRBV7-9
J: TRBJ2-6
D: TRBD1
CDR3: CASSLEGQVISGANVLTF

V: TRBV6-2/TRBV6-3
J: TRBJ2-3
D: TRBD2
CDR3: CATHGGETQYF

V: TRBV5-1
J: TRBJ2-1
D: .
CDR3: CASSLAGQTSVPQYNEQFF

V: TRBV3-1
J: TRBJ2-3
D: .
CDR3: CASSVALGPDTQYF

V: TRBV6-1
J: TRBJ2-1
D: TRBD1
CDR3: CASPRDSYNEQFF

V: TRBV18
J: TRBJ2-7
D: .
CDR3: CASSPGDPSSYEQYF

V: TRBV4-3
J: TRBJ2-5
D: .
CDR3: CASSQEASPKGETQYF

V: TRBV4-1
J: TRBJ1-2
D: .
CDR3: CASSQEHGGGYGYTF

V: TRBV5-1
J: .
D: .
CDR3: CASSRGTNYEQYF

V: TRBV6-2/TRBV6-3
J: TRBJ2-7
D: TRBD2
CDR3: CASSARERNFYEQYF

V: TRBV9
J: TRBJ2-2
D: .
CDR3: CASSPPPAGELFF

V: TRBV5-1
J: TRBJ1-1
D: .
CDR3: CASSSYGEMNTEAFF

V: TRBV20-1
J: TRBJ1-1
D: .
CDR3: CSAPGPTRTEAFF

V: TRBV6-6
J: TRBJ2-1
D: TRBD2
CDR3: CASSPSKAGGEEQFF